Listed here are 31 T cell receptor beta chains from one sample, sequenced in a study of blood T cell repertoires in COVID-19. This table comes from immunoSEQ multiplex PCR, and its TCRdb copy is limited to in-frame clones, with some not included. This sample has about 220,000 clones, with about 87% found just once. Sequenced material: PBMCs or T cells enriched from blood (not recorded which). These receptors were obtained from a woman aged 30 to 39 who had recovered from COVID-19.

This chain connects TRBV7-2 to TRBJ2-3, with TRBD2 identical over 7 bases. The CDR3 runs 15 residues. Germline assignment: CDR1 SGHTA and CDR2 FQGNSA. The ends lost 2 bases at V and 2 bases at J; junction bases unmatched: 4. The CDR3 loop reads CASSLRSGYTDTQYF. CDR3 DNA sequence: TGTGCCAGCAGCTTACGTAGCGGGTACACAGATACGCAGTATTTT.

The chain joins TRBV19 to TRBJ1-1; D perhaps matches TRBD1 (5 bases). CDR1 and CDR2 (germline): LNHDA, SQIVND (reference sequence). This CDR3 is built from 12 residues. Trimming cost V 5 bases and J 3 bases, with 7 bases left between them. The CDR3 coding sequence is TGTGCCAGTAGTCCCAGGGACACTGAAGCTTTCTTT. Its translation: CASSPRDTEAFF.

The CDR3 loop reads CASSLGRGALFF. The CDR3 DNA sequence: TGTGCCAGCAGCTTAGGCAGGGGTGCCTTGTTTTTT. The V gene is TRBV13, the J gene TRBJ1-4, with D possibly matching TRBD1 (6 bases). Trimming left V 0 bases short and J 15 bases short, with 11 bases between. The germline V gene encodes CDR1 PRHDT and CDR2 FYEKMQ (reference sequence). The CDR3 spans 12 residues.

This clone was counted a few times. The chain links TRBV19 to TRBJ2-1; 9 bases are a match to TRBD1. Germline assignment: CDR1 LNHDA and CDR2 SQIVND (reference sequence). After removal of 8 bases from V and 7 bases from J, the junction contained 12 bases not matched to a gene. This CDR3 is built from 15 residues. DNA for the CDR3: TGTGCCAGTGCTCAAACAGGGGGCGCGTTGAATGAGCAGTTCTTC. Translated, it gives CASAQTGGALNEQFF. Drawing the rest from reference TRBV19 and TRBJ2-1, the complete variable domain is DGGITQSPKYLFRKEGQNVTLSCEQNLNHDAMYWYRQDPGQGLRLIYYSQIVNDFQKGDIAEGYSVSREKKESFPLTVTSAQKNPTAFYLCASAQTGGALNEQFFGPGTRLTVL.

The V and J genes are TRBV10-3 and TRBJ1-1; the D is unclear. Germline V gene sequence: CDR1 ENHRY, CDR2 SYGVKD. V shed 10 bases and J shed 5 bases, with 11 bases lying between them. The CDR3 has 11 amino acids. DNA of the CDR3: TGTGCCACCATAAAGGAGACTGAAGCTTTCTTT. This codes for CATIKETEAFF.

The CDR3: CASSPGNGGSTDTQYF. CDR3 in DNA: TGCGCCAGCAGCCCTGGGAACGGGGGGAGCACAGATACGCAGTATTTT. This chain connects TRBV5-1 to TRBJ2-3; 7 nucleotides align to TRBD2. Germline V gives CDR1 SGHRS, CDR2 YFSETQ. V trimming: 4 bases; J trimming: 0 bases; junction bases outside the gene matches: 8. The CDR3 is made up of 16 amino acids. Supplemented by reference TRBV5-1 and TRBJ2-3, the full variable domain reads KAGVTQTPRYLIKTRGQQVTLSCSPISGHRSVSWYQQTPGQGLQFLFEYFSETQRNKGNFPGRFSGRQFSNSRSEMNVSTLELGDSALYLCASSPGNGGSTDTQYFGPGTRLTVL.

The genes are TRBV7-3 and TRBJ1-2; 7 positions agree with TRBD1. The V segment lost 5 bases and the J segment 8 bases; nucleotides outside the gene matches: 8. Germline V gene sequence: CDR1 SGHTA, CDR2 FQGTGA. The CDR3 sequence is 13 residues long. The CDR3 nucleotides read TGTGCCAGCAGCCAAGGACAGGAAGTCGGCTACACCTTC. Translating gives CASSQGQEVGYTF.

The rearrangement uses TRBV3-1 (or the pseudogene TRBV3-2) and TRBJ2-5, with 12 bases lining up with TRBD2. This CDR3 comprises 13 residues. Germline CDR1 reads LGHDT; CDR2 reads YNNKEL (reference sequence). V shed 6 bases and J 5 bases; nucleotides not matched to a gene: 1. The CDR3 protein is CASSLAGGETQYF. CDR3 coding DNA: TGTGCCAGCAGTCTAGCGGGGGGGGAGACCCAGTACTTC.

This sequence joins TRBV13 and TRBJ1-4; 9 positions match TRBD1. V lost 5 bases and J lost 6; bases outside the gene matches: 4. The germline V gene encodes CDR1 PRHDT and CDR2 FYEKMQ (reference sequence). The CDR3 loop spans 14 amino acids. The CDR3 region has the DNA TGTGCCAGCAGCCTCCGGACAGGGGATGAAAAACTGTTTTTT. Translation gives CASSLRTGDEKLFF.

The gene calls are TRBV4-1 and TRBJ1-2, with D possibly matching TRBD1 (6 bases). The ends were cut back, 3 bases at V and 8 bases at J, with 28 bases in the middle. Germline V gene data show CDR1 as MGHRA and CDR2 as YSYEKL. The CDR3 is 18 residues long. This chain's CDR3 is CASSHVFRTERELGGYTF. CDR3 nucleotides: TGCGCCAGCAGCCACGTTTTCCGGACAGAAAGGGAATTGGGAGGCTACACCTTC.

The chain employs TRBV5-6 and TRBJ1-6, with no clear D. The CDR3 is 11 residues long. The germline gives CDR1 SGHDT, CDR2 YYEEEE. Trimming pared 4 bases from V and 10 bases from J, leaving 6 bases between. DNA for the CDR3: TGTGCCAGCAGCCGCGAGTCACCCCTCCACTTT. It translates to CASSRESPLHF.

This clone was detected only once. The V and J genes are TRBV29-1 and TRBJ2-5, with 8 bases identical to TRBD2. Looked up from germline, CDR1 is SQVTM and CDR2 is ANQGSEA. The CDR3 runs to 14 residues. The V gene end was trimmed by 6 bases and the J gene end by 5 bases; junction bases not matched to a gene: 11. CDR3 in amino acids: CSVQIAGRDETQYF. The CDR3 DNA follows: TGCAGCGTGCAAATAGCGGGGAGGGACGAGACCCAGTACTTC. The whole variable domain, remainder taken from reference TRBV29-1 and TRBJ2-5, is SAVISQKPSRDICQRGTSLTIQCQVDSQVTMMFWYRQQPGQSLTLIATANQGSEATYESGFVIDKFPISRPNLTFSTLTVSNMSPEDSSIYLCSVQIAGRDETQYFGPGTRLLVL.

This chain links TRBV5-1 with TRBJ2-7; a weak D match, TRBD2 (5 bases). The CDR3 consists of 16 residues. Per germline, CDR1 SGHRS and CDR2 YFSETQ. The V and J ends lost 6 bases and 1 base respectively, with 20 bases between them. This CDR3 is CASKKIPTGDSYEQYF. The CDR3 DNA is TGCGCCAGCAAGAAAATACCGACCGGGGATTCCTACGAGCAGTACTTC.

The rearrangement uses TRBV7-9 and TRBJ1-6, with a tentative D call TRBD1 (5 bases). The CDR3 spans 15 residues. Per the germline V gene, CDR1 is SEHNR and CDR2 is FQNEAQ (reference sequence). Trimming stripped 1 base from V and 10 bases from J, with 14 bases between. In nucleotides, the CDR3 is TGTGCCAGCAGCTTAGACGACAGTTCGACATCACCCCTCCACTTT. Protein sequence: CASSLDDSSTSPLHF.

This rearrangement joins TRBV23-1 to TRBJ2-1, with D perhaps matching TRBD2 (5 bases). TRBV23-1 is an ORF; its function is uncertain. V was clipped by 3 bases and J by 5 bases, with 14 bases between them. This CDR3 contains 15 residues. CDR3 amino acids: CASSHGLAQNNEQFF. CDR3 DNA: TGCGCCAGCAGTCATGGGCTAGCTCAAAACAATGAGCAGTTCTTC.

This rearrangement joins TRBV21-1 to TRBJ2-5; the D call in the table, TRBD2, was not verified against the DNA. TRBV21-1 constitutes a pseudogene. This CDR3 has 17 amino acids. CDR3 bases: TGTGCCAGCAGCAAAGCGACGACTAGCGGGGGACAAGAGACCCAGTACTTC. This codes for CASSKATTSGGQETQYF.

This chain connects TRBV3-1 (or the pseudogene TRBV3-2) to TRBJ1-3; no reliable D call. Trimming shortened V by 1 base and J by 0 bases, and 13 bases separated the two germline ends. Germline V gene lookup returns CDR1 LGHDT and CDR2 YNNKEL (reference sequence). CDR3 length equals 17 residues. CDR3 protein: CASSQVRDYHSGNTIYF. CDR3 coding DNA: TGTGCCAGCAGCCAAGTGAGAGACTATCACTCTGGAAACACCATATATTTT.

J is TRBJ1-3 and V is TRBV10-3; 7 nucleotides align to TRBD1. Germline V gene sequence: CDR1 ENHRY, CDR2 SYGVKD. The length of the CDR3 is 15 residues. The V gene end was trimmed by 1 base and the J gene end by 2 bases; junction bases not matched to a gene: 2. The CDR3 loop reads CAISEFRGTGNTIYF. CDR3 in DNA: TGTGCCATCAGTGAGTTCAGGGGGACTGGAAACACCATATATTTT.

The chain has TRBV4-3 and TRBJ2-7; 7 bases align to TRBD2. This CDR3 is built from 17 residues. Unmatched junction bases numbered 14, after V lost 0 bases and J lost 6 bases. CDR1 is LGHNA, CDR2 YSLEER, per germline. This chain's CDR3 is CASSQDRGPLGEGEQYF. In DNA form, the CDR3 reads TGCGCCAGCAGCCAAGATAGAGGGCCGTTGGGGGAGGGCGAGCAGTACTTC.

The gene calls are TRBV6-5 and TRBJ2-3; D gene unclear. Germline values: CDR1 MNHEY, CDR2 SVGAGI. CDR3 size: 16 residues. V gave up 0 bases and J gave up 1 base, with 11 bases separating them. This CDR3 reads CASSYSWSAGTDTQYF. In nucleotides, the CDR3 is TGTGCCAGCAGTTACTCGTGGAGCGCGGGCACAGATACGCAGTATTTT.

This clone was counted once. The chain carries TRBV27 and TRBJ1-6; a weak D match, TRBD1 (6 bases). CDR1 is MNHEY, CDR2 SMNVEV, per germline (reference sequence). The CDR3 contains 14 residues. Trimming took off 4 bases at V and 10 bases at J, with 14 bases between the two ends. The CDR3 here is CASSSYRDYSPLHF. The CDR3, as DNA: TGTGCCAGCAGTTCTTACAGGGATTACTCACCCCTCCACTTT.

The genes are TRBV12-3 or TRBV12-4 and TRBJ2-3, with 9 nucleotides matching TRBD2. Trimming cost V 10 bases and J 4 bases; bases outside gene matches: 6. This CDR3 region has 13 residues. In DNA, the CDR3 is TGTGCCACAACGACTAGCGGAGCAGATACGCAGTATTTT. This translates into CATTTSGADTQYF.

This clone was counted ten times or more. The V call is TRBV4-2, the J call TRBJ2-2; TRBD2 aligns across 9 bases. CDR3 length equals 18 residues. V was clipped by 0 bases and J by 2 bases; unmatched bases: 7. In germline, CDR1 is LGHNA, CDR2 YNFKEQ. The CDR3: CASSQDPSGGFNTGELFF. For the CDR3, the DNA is TGTGCCAGCAGCCAAGATCCCAGCGGGGGGTTTAACACCGGGGAGCTGTTTTTT.

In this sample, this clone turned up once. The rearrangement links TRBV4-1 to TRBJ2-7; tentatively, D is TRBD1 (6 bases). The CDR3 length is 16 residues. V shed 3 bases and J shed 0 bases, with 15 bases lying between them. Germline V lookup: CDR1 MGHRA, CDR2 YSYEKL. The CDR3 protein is CASSQTDRESSYEQYF. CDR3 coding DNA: TGCGCCAGCAGCCAGACGGACAGAGAAAGCTCCTACGAGCAGTACTTC.

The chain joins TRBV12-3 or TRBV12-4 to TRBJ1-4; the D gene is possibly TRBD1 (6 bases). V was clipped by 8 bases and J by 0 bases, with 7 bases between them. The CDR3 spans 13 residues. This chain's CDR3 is CASGQSTNEKLFF. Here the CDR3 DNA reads TGTGCCAGCGGACAGTCAACTAATGAAAAACTGTTTTTT.

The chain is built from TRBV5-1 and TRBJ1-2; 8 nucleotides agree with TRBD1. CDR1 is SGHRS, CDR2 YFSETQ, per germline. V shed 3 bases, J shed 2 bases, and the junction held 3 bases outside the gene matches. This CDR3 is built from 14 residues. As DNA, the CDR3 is TGCGCCAGCAGCTGGAACAGGGGGAACTATGGCTACACCTTC. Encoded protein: CASSWNRGNYGYTF.

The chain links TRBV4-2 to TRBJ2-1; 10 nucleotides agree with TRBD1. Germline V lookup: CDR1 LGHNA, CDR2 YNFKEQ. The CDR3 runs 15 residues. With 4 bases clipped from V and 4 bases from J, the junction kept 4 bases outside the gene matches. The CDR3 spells CASSPTGGGYNEQFF. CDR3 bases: TGTGCCAGCAGCCCGACAGGGGGCGGTTACAATGAGCAGTTCTTC.

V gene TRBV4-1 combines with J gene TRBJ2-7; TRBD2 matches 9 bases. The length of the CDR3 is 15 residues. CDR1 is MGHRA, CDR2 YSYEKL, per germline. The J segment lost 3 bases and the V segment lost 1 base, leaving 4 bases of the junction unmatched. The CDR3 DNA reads TGCGCCAGCAGCCAAGCTTCTAGCGGGGTCTACGAGCAGTACTTC. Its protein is CASSQASSGVYEQYF.

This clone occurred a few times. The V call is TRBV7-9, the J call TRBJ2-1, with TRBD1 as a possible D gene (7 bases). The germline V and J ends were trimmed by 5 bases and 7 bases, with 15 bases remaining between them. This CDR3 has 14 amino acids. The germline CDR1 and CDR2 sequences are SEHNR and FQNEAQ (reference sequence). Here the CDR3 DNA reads TGTGCCAGCAGCGTGGAGGGGGCGCAAAATGAGCAGTTCTTC. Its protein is CASSVEGAQNEQFF.

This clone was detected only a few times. The CDR3 protein is CASYSAWTGVSYGYTF. The CDR3 bases are TGTGCCAGCTACTCGGCGTGGACAGGGGTCTCGTATGGCTACACCTTC. V gene TRBV2 combines with J gene TRBJ1-2; 9 nucleotides agree with TRBD1. The CDR3 extends over 16 amino acids. The germline V gene has CDR1 SNHLY and CDR2 FYNNEI. V dropped 8 bases and J dropped 5; count of bases not matched to a gene: 15. Drawing the rest from reference TRBV2 and TRBJ1-2, the complete variable domain is EPEVTQTPSHQVTQMGQEVILRCVPISNHLYFYWYRQILGQKVEFLVSFYNNEISEKSEIFDDQFSVERPDGSNFTLKIRSTKLEDSAMYFCASYSAWTGVSYGYTFGSGTRLTVV.

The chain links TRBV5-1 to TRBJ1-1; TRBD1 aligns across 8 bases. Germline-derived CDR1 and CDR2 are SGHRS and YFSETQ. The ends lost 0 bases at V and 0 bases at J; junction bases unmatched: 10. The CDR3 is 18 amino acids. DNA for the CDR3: TGCGCCAGCAGCTTGGTGCCAGGACAGGGCCCCATGAACACTGAAGCTTTCTTT. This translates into CASSLVPGQGPMNTEAFF.